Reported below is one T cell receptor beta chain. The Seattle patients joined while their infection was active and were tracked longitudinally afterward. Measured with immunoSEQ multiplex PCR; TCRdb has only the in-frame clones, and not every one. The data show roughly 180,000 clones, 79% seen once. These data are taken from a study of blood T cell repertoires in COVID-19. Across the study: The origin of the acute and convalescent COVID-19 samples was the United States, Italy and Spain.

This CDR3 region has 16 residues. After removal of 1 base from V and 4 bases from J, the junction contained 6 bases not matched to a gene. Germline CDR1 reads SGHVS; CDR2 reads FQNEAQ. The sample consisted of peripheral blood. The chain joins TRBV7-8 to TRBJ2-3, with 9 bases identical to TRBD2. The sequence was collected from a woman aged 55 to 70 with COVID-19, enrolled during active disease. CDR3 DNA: TGTGCCAGCAGCTTAGTTGGCGGGAGGGTAGCAGATACGCAGTATTTT. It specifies CASSLVGGRVADTQYF.